This is a list of T cell receptor beta chains from one sample in a study of blood T cell repertoires in COVID-19. Libraries were prepared by immunoSEQ multiplex PCR; TCRdb keeps only in-frame clonotypes and omits some of them. The table has 200,000 to 250,000 clones, about nine tenths seen once. The sequenced sample was peripheral blood. The source of these receptors is a young man with COVID-19, enrolled during active disease. The CDR3 runs from the conserved cysteine through the conserved F or W. D genes are given only for firm matches. Clone size is shown for a subset of rows, as once, few, many or a class of expanded clone.

15,TRBJ1-2,.,TRBV15,TRBD1,TGTGCCACCAGCAATCACAGGGGAGCTAACTATGGCTACACCTTC,CATSNHRGANYGYTF
13,TRBJ2-7,.,TRBV5-1,.,TGCGCCAGCAGCTTGGCGGAGGGGTACGAGCAGTACTTC,CASSLAEGYEQYF
16,TRBJ2-7,many,TRBV28,.,TGTGCCAGCAGTTTATCGCCAGGGGACGGCTCCTACGAGCAGTACTTC,CASSLSPGDGSYEQYF
15,TRBJ2-7,.,TRBV6-6,.,TGTGCCAGCAGTGGACTCGGGGAACCCCCCCACGAGCAGTACTTC,CASSGLGEPPHEQYF
14,TRBJ2-7,once,TRBV6-5,.,TGTGCCAGCACCCAGGGGCCCAGCTCCTACGAGCAGTACTTC,CASTQGPSSYEQYF
17,TRBJ1-5,.,TRBV24-1,TRBD1,TGTGCCACCAGTCTTGGACAGGGTAGTGTGGGCAATCAGCCCCAGCATTTT,CATSLGQGSVGNQPQHF
14,TRBJ2-7,.,TRBV5-1,TRBD1,TGCGCCAGCAGCGCCGGGACAGGGGGCTACGAGCAGTACTTC,CASSAGTGGYEQYF
14,TRBJ1-6,.,TRBV27,.,TGTGCCAGCAGTACCCACACGGGAGGTTCACCCCTCCACTTT,CASSTHTGGSPLHF
13,TRBJ2-7,.,TRBV7-9,.,TGTGCCAGCAGCTTAAACAGGGACAACGAGCAGTACTTC,CASSLNRDNEQYF
16,TRBJ1-1,.,TRBV5-1,TRBD1,TGCGCCAGCAGCACCGGGACAGGGGGGATGAACACTGAAGCTTTCTTT,CASSTGTGGMNTEAFF
18,TRBJ2-5,.,TRBV3-1/TRBV3-2,TRBD1,TGTGCCAGCAGCCAAGATCTTTTAGGGGGCTCGAGTTTCGAGACCCAGTACTTC,CASSQDLLGGSSFETQYF
14,TRBJ2-1,.,TRBV28,.,TGTGCCAGCAGCCTTTCTCGGTCCCAAAATGAGCAGTTCTTC,CASSLSRSQNEQFF
14,TRBJ1-5,.,TRBV7-2,TRBD1,TGTGCCAGCAGGAAGGGGGCAGGGGATCAGCCCCAGCATTTT,CASRKGAGDQPQHF
17,TRBJ1-5,once,TRBV7-9,TRBD1,TGTGCCAGCAGATTTGACAGGGCCCCGTTCCGTAATCAGCCCCAGCATTTT,CASRFDRAPFRNQPQHF
19,TRBJ2-7,.,TRBV19,.,TGTGCCAGTAGTATAAGGGGGGGAGGCGGGCGGGCCGACTCCTACGAGCAGTACTTC,CASSIRGGGGRADSYEQYF